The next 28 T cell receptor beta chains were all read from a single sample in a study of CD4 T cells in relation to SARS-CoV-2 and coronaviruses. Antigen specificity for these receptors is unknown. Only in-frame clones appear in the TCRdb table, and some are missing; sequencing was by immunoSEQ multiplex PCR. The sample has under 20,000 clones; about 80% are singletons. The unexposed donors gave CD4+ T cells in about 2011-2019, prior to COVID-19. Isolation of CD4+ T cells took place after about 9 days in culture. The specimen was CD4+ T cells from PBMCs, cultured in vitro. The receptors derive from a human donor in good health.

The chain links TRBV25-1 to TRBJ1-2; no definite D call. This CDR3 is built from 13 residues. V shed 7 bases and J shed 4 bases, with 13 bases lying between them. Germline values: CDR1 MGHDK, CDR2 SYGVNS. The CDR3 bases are TGTGCCAGCATTGGGCGAAACTCCTATGGCTACACCTTC. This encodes CASIGRNSYGYTF.

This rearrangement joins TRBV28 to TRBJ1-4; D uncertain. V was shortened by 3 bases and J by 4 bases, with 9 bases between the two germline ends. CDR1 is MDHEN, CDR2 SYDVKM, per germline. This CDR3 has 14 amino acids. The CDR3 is CASSLQDGNEKLFF. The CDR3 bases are TGTGCCAGCAGTTTGCAGGATGGTAATGAAAAACTGTTTTTT.

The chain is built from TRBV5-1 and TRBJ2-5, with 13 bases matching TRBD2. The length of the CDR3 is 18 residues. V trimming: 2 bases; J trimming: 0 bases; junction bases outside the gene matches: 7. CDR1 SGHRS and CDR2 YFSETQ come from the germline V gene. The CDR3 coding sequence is TGCGCCAGCAGCTTATCCCTGACTAGCGGGAGGTACCAAGAGACCCAGTACTTC. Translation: CASSLSLTSGRYQETQYF. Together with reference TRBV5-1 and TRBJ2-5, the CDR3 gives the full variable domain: KAGVTQTPRYLIKTRGQQVTLSCSPISGHRSVSWYQQTPGQGLQFLFEYFSETQRNKGNFPGRFSGRQFSNSRSEMNVSTLELGDSALYLCASSLSLTSGRYQETQYFGPGTRLLVL.

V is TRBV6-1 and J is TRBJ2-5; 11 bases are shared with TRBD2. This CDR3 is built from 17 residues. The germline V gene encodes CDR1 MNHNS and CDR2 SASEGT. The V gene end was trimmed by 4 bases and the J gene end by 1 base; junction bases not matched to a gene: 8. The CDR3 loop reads CASSVLAGEGGQETQYF. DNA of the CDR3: TGTGCCAGCAGTGTACTAGCGGGAGAGGGGGGCCAAGAGACCCAGTACTTC.

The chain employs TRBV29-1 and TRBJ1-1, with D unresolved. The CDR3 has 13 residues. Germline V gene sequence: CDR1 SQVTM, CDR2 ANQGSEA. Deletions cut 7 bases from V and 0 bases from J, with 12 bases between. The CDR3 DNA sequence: TGCAGCGAGAGGGAGGATATGAACACTGAAGCTTTCTTT. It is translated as CSEREDMNTEAFF.

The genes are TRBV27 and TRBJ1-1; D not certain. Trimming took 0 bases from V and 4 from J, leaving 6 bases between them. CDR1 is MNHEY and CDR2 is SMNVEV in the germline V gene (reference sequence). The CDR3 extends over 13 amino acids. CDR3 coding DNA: TGTGCCAGCAGTTTATCGGTGGGCACTGAAGCTTTCTTT. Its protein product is CASSLSVGTEAFF.

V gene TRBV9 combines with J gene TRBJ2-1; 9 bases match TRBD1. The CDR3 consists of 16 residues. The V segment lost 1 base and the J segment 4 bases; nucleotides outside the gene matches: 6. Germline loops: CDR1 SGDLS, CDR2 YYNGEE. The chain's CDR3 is CASSVLPGQGYNEQFF. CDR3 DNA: TGTGCCAGCAGCGTACTTCCGGGACAGGGATACAATGAGCAGTTCTTC.

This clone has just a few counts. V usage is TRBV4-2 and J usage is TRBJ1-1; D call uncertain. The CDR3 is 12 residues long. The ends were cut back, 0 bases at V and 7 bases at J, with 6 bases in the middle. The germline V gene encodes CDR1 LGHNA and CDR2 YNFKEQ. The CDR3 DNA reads TGTGCCAGCAGCCAAGAAGGCCGTGAAGCTTTCTTT. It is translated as CASSQEGREAFF.

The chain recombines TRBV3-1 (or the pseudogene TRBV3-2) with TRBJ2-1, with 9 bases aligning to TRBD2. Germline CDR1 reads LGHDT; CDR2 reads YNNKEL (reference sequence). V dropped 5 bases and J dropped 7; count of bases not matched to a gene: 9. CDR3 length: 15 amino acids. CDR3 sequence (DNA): TGTGCCAGCAGCACTATAGCGGGAGTCGGAAATGAGCAGTTCTTC. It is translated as CASSTIAGVGNEQFF.

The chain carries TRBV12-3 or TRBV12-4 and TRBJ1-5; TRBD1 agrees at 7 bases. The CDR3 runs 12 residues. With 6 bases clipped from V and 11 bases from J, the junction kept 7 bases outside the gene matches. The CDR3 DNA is TGTGCCAGCAGATACAACAGGGGAGCCCAGCATTTT. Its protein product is CASRYNRGAQHF.

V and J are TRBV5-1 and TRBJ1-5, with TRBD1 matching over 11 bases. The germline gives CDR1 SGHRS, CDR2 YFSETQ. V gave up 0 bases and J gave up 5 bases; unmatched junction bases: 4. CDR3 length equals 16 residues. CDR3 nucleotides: TGCGCCAGCAGCTTGGCAGGGACAGGGGGTGATCAGCCCCAGCATTTT. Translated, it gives CASSLAGTGGDQPQHF.

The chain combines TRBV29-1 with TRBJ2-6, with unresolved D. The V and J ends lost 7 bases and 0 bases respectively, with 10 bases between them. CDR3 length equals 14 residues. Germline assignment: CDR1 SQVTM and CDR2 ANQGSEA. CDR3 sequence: CSAGFSSGANVLTF. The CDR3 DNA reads TGCAGCGCCGGCTTTTCCTCTGGGGCCAACGTCCTGACTTTC.

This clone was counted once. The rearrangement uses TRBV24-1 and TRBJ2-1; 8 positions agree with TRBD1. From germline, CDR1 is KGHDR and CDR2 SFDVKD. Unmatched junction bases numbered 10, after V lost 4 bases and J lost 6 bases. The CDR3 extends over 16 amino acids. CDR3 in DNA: TGTGCCACCAGTGACCCAAGACAGGGGTCGGGCAATGAGCAGTTCTTC. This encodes CATSDPRQGSGNEQFF.

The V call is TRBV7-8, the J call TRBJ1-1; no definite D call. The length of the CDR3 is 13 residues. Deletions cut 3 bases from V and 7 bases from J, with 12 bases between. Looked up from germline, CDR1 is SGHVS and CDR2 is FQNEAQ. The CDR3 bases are TGTGCCAGCAGCTTTCGGCAGGCCGGTGAAGCTTTCTTT. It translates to CASSFRQAGEAFF.

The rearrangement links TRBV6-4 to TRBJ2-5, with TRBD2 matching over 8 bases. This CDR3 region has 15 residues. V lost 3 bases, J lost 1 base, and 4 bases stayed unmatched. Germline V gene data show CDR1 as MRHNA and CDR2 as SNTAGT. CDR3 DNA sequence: TGTGCCAGCAGTGAATTAGCGGGAACCCAAGAGACCCAGTACTTC. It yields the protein CASSELAGTQETQYF.

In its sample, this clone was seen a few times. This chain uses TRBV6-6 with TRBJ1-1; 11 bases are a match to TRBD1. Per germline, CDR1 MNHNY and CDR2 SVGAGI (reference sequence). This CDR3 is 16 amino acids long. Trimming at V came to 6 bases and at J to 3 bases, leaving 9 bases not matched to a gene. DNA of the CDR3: TGTGCCAGCAGCAGCGCGCCGGGACAGGGGGACACTGAAGCTTTCTTT. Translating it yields CASSSAPGQGDTEAFF.

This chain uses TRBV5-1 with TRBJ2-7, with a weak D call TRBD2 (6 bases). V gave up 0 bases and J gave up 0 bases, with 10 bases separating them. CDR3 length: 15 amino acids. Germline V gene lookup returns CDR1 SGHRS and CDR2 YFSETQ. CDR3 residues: CASSLGWRDSYEQYF. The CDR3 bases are TGCGCCAGCAGCTTGGGATGGCGGGACTCCTACGAGCAGTACTTC.

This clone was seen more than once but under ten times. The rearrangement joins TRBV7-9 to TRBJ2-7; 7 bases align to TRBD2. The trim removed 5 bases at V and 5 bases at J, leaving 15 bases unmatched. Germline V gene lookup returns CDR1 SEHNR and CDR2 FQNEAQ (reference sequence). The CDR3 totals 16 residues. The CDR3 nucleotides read TGTGCCAGCAGCCCCGGGGGAGCGGGACCAGTCGACGAGCAGTACTTC. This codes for CASSPGGAGPVDEQYF.

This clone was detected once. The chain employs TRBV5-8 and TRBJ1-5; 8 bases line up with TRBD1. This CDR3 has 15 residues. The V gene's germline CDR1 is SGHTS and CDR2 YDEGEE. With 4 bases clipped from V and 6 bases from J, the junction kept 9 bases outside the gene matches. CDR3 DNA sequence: TGTGCCAGCAGCCAAGGGACAGGCGGAAGTCAGCCCCAGCATTTT. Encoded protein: CASSQGTGGSQPQHF.

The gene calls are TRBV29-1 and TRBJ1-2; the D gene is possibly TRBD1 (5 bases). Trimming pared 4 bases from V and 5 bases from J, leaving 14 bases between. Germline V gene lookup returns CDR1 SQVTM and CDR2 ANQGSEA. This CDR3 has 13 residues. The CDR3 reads CSVGSVGGYGYTF. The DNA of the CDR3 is TGCAGCGTTGGCTCCGTGGGGGGTTATGGCTACACCTTC.

The CDR3 DNA sequence: TGTGCCAGCAGTATCATGACAGCCTACGAGCAGTACTTC. This gives the protein CASSIMTAYEQYF. This chain uses TRBV6-5 with TRBJ2-7; D perhaps matches TRBD1 (5 bases). Trimming stripped 5 bases from V and 2 bases from J, with 10 bases between. Germline assignment: CDR1 MNHEY and CDR2 SVGAGI. The CDR3 has 13 residues.

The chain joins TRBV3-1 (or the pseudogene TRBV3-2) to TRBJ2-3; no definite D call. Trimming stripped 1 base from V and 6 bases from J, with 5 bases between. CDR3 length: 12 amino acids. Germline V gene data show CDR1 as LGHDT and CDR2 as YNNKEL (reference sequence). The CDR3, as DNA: TGTGCCAGCAGCCAAGTAAGCGATACGCAGTATTTT. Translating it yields CASSQVSDTQYF.

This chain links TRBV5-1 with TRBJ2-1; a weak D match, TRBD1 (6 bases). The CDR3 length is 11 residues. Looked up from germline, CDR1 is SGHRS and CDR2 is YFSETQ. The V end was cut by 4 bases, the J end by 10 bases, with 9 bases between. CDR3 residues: CASSLQGEQFF. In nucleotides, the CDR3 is TGCGCCAGCAGCCTTCAGGGGGAGCAGTTCTTC.

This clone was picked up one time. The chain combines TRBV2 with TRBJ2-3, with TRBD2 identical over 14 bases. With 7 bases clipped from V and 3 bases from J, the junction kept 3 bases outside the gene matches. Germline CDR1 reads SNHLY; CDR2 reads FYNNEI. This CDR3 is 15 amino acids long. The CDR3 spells CASTGTSGGTDTQYF. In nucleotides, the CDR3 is TGTGCCAGCACCGGGACTAGCGGGGGAACAGATACGCAGTATTTT.

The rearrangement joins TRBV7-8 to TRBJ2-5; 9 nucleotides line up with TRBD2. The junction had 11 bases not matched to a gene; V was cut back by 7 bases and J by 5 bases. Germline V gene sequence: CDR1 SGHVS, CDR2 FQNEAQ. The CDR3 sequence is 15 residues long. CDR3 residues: CASTEGAGGSETQYF. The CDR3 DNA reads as TGTGCCAGCACCGAGGGAGCGGGAGGCAGTGAGACCCAGTACTTC.

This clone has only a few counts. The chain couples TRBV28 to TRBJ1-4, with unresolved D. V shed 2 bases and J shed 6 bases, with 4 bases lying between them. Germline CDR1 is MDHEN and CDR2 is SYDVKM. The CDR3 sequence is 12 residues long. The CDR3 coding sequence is TGTGCCAGCAGTTTAGTTCATGAAAAACTGTTTTTT. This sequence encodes CASSLVHEKLFF. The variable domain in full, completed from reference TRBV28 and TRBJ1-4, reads DVKVTQSSRYLVKRTGEKVFLECVQDMDHENMFWYRQDPGLGLRLIYFSYDVKMKEKGDIPEGYSVSREKKERFSLILESASTNQTSMYLCASSLVHEKLFFGSGTQLSVL.

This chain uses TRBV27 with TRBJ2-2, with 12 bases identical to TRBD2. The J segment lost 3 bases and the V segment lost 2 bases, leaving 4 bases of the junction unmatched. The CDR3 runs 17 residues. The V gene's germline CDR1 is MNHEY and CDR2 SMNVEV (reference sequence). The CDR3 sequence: CASSLAGLAGYTGELFF. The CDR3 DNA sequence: TGTGCCAGCAGTTTAGCCGGACTAGCGGGATACACCGGGGAGCTGTTTTTT.

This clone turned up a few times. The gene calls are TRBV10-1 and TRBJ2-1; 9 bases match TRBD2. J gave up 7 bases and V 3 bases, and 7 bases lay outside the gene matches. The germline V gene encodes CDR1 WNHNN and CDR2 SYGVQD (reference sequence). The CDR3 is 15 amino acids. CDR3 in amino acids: CASSDGIAGVNEQFF. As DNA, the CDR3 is TGCGCCAGCAGTGACGGAATAGCGGGAGTTAATGAGCAGTTCTTC.